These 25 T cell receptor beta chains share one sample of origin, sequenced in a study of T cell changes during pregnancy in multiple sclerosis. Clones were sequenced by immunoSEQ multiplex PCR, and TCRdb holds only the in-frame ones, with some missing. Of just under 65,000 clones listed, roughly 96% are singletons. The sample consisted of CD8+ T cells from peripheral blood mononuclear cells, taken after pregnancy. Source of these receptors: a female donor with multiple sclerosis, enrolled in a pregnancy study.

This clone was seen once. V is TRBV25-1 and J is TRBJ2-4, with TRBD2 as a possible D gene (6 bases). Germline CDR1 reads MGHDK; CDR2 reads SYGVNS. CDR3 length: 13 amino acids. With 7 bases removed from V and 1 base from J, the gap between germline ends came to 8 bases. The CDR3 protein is CASIGGAKNIQYF. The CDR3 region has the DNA TGTGCCAGCATTGGGGGGGCCAAAAACATTCAGTACTTC.

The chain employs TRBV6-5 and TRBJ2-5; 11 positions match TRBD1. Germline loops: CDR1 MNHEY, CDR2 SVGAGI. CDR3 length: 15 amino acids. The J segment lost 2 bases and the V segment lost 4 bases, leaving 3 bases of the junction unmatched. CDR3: CASSSRDRGQETQYF. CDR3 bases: TGTGCCAGCAGTTCCCGGGACAGGGGGCAAGAGACCCAGTACTTC.

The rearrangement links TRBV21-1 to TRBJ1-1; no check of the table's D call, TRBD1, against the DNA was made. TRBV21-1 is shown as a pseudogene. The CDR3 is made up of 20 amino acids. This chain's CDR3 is CASSIEGQNSSLRMNTEAFF. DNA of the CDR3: TGTGCCAGCAGCATAGAAGGACAGAACTCCTCACTCCGCATGAACACTGAAGCTTTCTTT.

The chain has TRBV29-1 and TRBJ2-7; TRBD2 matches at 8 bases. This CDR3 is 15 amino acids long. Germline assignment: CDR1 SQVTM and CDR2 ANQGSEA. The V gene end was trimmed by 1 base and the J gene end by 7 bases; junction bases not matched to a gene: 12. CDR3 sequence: CSVEGGLSGIREQYF. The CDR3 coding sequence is TGCAGCGTTGAAGGCGGGCTTAGCGGGATACGTGAGCAGTACTTC.

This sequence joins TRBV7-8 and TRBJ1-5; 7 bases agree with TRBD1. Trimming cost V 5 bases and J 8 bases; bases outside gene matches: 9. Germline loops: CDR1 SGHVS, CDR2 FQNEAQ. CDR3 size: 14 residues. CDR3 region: CASSTTGLREPQHF. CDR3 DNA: TGTGCCAGCAGCACGACAGGGCTCCGGGAGCCCCAGCATTTT.

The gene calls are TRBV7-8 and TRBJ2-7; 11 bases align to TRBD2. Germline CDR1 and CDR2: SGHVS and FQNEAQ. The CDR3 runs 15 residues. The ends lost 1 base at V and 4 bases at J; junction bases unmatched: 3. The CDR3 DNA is TGTGCCAGCAGCTTAGGGCGGACTAGCGGGTACGAGCAGTACTTC. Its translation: CASSLGRTSGYEQYF.

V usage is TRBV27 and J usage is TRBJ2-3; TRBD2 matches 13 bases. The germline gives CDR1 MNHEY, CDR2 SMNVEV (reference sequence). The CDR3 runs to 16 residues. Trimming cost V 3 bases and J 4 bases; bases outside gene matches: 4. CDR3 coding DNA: TGTGCCAGCAGTTTGATACTAGCGGGAGGGCCAGATACGCAGTATTTT. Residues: CASSLILAGGPDTQYF.

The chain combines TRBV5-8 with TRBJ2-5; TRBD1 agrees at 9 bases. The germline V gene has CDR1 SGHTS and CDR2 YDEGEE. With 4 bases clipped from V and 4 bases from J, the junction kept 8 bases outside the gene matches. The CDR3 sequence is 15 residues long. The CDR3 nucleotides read TGTGCCAGCAGCAACGGACAGGGGATGGGAGAGACCCAGTACTTC. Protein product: CASSNGQGMGETQYF.

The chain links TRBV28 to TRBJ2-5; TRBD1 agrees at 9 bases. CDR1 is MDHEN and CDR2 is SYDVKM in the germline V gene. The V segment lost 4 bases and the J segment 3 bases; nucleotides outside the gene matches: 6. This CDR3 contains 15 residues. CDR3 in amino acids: CASSSTGQGEETQYF. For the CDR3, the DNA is TGTGCCAGCAGTTCAACGGGACAGGGAGAAGAGACCCAGTACTTC.

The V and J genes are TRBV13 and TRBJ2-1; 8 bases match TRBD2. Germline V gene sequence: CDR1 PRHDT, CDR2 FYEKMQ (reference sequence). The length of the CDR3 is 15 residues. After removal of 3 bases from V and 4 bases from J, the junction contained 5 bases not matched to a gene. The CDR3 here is CASSFSSGEYNEQFF. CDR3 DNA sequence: TGTGCCAGCAGCTTCAGTAGCGGGGAGTACAATGAGCAGTTCTTC. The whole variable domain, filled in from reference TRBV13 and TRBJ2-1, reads AAGVIQSPRHLIKEKRETATLKCYPIPRHDTVYWYQQGPGQDPQFLISFYEKMQSDKGSIPDRFSAQQFSDYHSELNMSSLELGDSALYFCASSFSSGEYNEQFFGPGTRLTVL.

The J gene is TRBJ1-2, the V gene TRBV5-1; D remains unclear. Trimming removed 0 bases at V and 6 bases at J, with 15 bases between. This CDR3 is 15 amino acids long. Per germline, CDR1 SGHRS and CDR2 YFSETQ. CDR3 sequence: CASSLVSGVEHGYTF. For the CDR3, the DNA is TGCGCCAGCAGCTTGGTGTCGGGAGTCGAGCATGGCTACACCTTC.

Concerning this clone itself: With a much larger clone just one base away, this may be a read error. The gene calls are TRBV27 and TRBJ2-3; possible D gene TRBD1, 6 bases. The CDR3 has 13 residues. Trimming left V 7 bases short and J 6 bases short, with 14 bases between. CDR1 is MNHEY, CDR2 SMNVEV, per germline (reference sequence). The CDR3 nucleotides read TGTGCCAGCACCAACAGGGTGTGGGATACGCAGTATTTT. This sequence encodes CASTNRVWDTQYF.

CDR3 residues: CASKGTGYNEQFF. The CDR3 nucleotides read TGTGCCAGCAAGGGGACAGGGTACAATGAGCAGTTCTTC. This sequence joins TRBV7-9 and TRBJ2-1; the match to TRBD1 covers 9 bases. The V segment lost 7 bases and the J segment 4 bases; nucleotides outside the gene matches: 2. Germline V gene sequence: CDR1 SEHNR, CDR2 FQNEAQ (reference sequence). This CDR3 is 13 amino acids long.

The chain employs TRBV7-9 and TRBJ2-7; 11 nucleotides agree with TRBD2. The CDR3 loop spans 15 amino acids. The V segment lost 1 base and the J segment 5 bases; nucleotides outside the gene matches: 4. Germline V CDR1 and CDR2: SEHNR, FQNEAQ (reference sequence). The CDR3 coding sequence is TGTGCCAGCAGCTTAGGGGTACTAGCGGGGGACGAGCAGTACTTC. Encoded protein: CASSLGVLAGDEQYF. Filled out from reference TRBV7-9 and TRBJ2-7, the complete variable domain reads DTGVSQNPRHKITKRGQNVTFRCDPISEHNRLYWYRQTLGQGPEFLTYFQNEAQLEKSRLLSDRFSAERPKGSFSTLEIQRTEQGDSAMYLCASSLGVLAGDEQYFGPGTRLTVT.

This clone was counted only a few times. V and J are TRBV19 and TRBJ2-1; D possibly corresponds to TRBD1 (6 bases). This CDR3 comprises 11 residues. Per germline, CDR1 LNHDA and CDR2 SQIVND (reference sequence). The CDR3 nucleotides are TGTCCCTGGACAGACTACAATGAGCAGTTCTTC. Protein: CPWTDYNEQFF.

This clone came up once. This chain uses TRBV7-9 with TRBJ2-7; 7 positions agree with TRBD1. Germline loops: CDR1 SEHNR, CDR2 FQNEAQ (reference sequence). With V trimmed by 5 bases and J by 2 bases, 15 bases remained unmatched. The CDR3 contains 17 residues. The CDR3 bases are TGTGCCAGCAGCCCGATGCGAACGACAGGGAAGGCCTACGAGCAGTACTTC. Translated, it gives CASSPMRTTGKAYEQYF.

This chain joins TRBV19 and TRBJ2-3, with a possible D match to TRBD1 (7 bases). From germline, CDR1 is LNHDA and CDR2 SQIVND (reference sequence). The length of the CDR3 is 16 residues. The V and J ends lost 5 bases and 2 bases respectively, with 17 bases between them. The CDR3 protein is CASSFYGGQTTDTQYF. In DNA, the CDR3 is TGTGCCAGTAGTTTTTACGGGGGACAGACCACAGATACGCAGTATTTT.

The CDR3 DNA follows: TGTGCCAGCAGTTGGGGACAGGGGCTTGAAGCTTTCTTT. This codes for CASSWGQGLEAFF. The chain recombines TRBV6-5 with TRBJ1-1, with TRBD1 matching over 10 bases. Germline CDR1 MNHEY, CDR2 SVGAGI. V lost 4 bases to trimming and J lost 7 bases; unmatched junction nucleotides: 3. The CDR3 consists of 13 residues.

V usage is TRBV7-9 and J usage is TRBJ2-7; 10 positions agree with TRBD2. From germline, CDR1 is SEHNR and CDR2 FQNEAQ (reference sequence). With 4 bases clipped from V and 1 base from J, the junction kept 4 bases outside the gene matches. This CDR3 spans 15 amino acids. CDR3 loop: CASSSATSGSYEQYF. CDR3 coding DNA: TGTGCCAGCAGCTCGGCGACTAGCGGGTCCTACGAGCAGTACTTC. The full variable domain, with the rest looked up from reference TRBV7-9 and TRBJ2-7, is DTGVSQNPRHKITKRGQNVTFRCDPISEHNRLYWYRQTLGQGPEFLTYFQNEAQLEKSRLLSDRFSAERPKGSFSTLEIQRTEQGDSAMYLCASSSATSGSYEQYFGPGTRLTVT.

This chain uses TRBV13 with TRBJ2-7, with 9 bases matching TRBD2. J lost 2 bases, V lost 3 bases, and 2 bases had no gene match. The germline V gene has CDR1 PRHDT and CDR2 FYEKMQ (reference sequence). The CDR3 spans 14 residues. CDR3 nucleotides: TGTGCCAGCAGCTTGGGACTAGCACCCTACGAGCAGTACTTC. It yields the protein CASSLGLAPYEQYF.

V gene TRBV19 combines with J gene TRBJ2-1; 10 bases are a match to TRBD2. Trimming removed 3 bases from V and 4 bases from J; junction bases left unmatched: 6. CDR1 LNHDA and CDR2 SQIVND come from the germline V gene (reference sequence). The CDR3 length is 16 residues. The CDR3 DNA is TGTGCCAGTAGTATTGCGGGACTAGCGTTTTACAATGAGCAGTTCTTC. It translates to CASSIAGLAFYNEQFF.

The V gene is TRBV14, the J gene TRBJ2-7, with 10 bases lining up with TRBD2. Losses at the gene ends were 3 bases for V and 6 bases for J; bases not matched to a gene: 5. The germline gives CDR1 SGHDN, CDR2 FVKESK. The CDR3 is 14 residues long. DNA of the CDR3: TGTGCCAGCAGCCACCTAGCGGGGGCGCGCGAGCAGTACTTC. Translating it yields CASSHLAGAREQYF.

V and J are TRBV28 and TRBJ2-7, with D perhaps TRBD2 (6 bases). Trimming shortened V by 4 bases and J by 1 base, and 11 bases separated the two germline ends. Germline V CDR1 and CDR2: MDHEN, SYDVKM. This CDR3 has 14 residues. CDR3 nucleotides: TGTGCCAGCAGTTCGGGACTTCAATCCTACGAGCAGTACTTC. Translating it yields CASSSGLQSYEQYF.

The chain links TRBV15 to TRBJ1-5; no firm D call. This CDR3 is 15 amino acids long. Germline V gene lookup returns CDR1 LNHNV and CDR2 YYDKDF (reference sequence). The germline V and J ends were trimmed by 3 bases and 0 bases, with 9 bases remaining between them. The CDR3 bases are TGTGCCACCAGCAGTCGCGCCTATAGCAATCAGCCCCAGCATTTT. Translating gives CATSSRAYSNQPQHF.

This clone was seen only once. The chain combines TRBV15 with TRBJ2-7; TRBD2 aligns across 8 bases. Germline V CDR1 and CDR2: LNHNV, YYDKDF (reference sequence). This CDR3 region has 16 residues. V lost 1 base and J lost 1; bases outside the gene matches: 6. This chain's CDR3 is CATSRVPSGPSYEQYF. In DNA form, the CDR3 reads TGTGCCACCAGCAGAGTTCCTAGCGGGCCTTCCTACGAGCAGTACTTC.